This paragraph reports one TCR beta chain. The antigen remains unidentified. The data are from a study of CD8 T cells in Susac syndrome. General study points: The study recognized that its TCR sequencing and HLA analysis covered a relatively small number of individuals.

The RNA input was roughly 0.45 to 1 ug, and it was reverse transcribed with random hexamers. Multiplex PCR with immunoSEQ amplified the TCR beta CDR3 across 54 Vbeta and 13 Jbeta. TCRdb reprocessed the immunoSEQ multiplex PCR reads via MiXCR and lists one record per CDR3 protein. The sample yields fewer than 200,000 distinct CDR3 sequences, approximately 94% seen once. Negative isolation was used for CD8+ and CD4+ T cells and FACS enrichment for TEMRA cells. Trimming left V 6 bases short and J 0 bases short, with 18 bases between. CDR1 GTSNPN and CDR2 SVGIG come from the germline V gene (reference sequence). This CDR3 is built from 15 residues.

The TCR sequence derives from a human donor in good health. This sequence joins TRBV30 and TRBJ2-7, with D perhaps matching TRBD1 (5 bases). Sequenced sample: CD4+ T cells from PBMCs. The CDR3 sequence: CACYEPQGISYEQYF. CDR3 bases: TGTGCCTGTTATGAACCGCAGGGAATCTCCTACGAGCAGTACTTC.